The 15 T cell receptor beta chains below were found in one sample sequenced in a study of blood T cell repertoires in COVID-19. Using immunoSEQ multiplex PCR, the repertoire was profiled, and TCRdb retains in-frame clones only, with some absent. The table has 150,000 to 200,000 clones, around 81% seen once; the top ten hold around 0.93%. Sequencing used peripheral blood. The source of these receptors is a man between 60 and 75 years old with COVID-19, enrolled during active disease.

This chain connects TRBV2 to TRBJ2-2; 7 bases line up with TRBD1. The CDR3 loop spans 15 amino acids. V dropped 5 bases and J dropped 2; count of bases not matched to a gene: 5. CDR1 is SNHLY, CDR2 FYNNEI, per germline. The CDR3 spells CASSTGTDNTGELFF. CDR3 bases: TGTGCCAGCAGTACCGGGACAGATAACACCGGGGAGCTGTTTTTT.

This chain uses TRBV6-5 with TRBJ1-5; D possibly corresponds to TRBD1 (5 bases). Trimming shortened V by 8 bases and J by 0 bases, and 11 bases separated the two germline ends. Germline CDR1 MNHEY, CDR2 SVGAGI. This CDR3 has 14 amino acids. The CDR3 is CASRGGYSNQPQHF. CDR3 in DNA: TGTGCCAGCCGGGGGGGTTATAGCAATCAGCCCCAGCATTTT.

The rearrangement links TRBV5-4 to TRBJ2-2; 9 bases are a match to TRBD1. Germline V CDR1 and CDR2: SGHNT, YYREEE (reference sequence). The J segment lost 4 bases and the V segment lost 4 bases, leaving 5 bases of the junction unmatched. The CDR3 totals 15 residues. The CDR3 region is CASSPGDRVTGELFF. The CDR3 DNA is TGTGCCAGCAGCCCCGGGGACAGGGTCACCGGGGAGCTGTTTTTT. The complete variable domain, with remaining parts taken from reference TRBV5-4 and TRBJ2-2, reads ETGVTQSPTHLIKTRGQQVTLRCSSQSGHNTVSWYQQALGQGPQFIFQYYREEENGRGNFPPRFSGLQFPNYSSELNVNALELDDSALYLCASSPGDRVTGELFFGEGSRLTVL.

The V gene is TRBV3-1 (or the pseudogene TRBV3-2), the J gene TRBJ2-7; a weak D match, TRBD2 (5 bases). The V gene's germline CDR1 is LGHDT and CDR2 YNNKEL (reference sequence). This CDR3 region has 17 residues. Trimming removed 4 bases from V and 6 bases from J, with 25 bases in between. CDR3 in amino acids: CASSLRRQESSLSEQYF. DNA for the CDR3: TGTGCCAGCAGCCTGAGGAGGCAGGAATCTTCTTTGTCCGAGCAGTACTTC.

This rearrangement joins TRBV15 to TRBJ2-1; 7 bases fit TRBD2. CDR3 length: 17 amino acids. J was trimmed by 0 bases and V by 5 bases; bases with no gene match: 10. Germline loops: CDR1 LNHNV, CDR2 YYDKDF (reference sequence). The CDR3: CATSSGGRGSSYNEQFF. DNA for the CDR3: TGTGCCACCAGCTCCGGAGGGAGGGGCAGCTCCTACAATGAGCAGTTCTTC.

This chain links TRBV6-6 with TRBJ2-7; D remains ambiguous. Germline values: CDR1 MNHNY, CDR2 SVGAGI (reference sequence). V gave up 2 bases and J gave up 6 bases, with 14 bases separating them. The CDR3 extends over 14 amino acids. The CDR3 sequence is CASSYKPSESEQYF. Here the CDR3 DNA reads TGTGCCAGCAGTTACAAACCCAGCGAGTCCGAGCAGTACTTC.

The chain joins TRBV27 to TRBJ2-7; D possibly corresponds to TRBD2 (6 bases). The germline V and J ends were trimmed by 7 bases and 1 base, with 17 bases remaining between them. This CDR3 has 15 residues. The germline gives CDR1 MNHEY, CDR2 SMNVEV (reference sequence). CDR3 amino acids: CASTPGLPGSYEQYF. In DNA form, the CDR3 reads TGTGCCAGCACCCCGGGACTTCCCGGATCCTACGAGCAGTACTTC.

In its sample, this clone was seen a few times. This chain uses TRBV6-5 with TRBJ2-5; possibly TRBD1 for D (6 bases). V lost 5 bases and J lost 5, with 12 bases in between. The length of the CDR3 is 13 residues. Germline values: CDR1 MNHEY, CDR2 SVGAGI. The CDR3 protein is CASSPSGVETQYF. CDR3 nucleotide sequence: TGTGCCAGCAGTCCCTCAGGGGTGGAGACCCAGTACTTC.

This chain connects TRBV11-1 to TRBJ2-7; maybe TRBD1 (6 bases). V was shortened by 4 bases and J by 6 bases, with 7 bases between the two germline ends. From germline, CDR1 is SGHAT and CDR2 FQDESV (reference sequence). The CDR3 extends over 11 amino acids. Here the CDR3 reads CASSSDSEQYF. DNA of the CDR3: TGTGCCAGCAGCTCGGACAGCGAGCAGTACTTC.

Written as DNA, the CDR3 is TGTGCCAGCAGCCGGGGGGGCTCCCCACGGCCCCAGCATTTT. Encoded protein: CASSRGGSPRPQHF. The genes are TRBV7-2 and TRBJ1-5; D is possibly TRBD1 (6 bases). CDR3 size: 14 residues. Trimming removed 5 bases from V and 9 bases from J, with 17 bases in between. The V gene's germline CDR1 is SGHTA and CDR2 FQGNSA.

The chain combines TRBV11-2 with TRBJ1-1; weak D call: TRBD1 (5 bases). The length of the CDR3 is 13 residues. Germline V gene lookup returns CDR1 SGHAT and CDR2 FQNNGV. V lost 5 bases and J lost 8, with 15 bases in between. The CDR3 DNA reads TGTGCCAGCAGCCCCTTACATGACAGAGAAGCTTTCTTT. It codes for CASSPLHDREAFF.

The chain links TRBV5-1 to TRBJ2-7; TRBD1 matches 7 bases. Germline-derived CDR1 and CDR2 are SGHRS and YFSETQ. The junction had 6 bases not matched to a gene; V was cut back by 3 bases and J by 0 bases. There are 15 residues in the CDR3. The CDR3 DNA reads TGCGCCAGCAGCTCGGGACAGCCGAGCTCCTACGAGCAGTACTTC. Translated, it gives CASSSGQPSSYEQYF.

This chain links TRBV20-1 with TRBJ2-7; TRBD1 matches at 9 bases. V lost 3 bases, J lost 3 bases, and 12 bases stayed unmatched. The germline V gene encodes CDR1 DFQATT and CDR2 SNEGSKA (reference sequence). The CDR3 is 16 residues long. The CDR3 sequence: CSASSYSRDRDYEQYF. The DNA for the CDR3 is TGCAGTGCTAGTTCCTACTCCCGGGACAGGGACTACGAGCAGTACTTC.

The V call is TRBV24-1, the J call TRBJ2-7, with 8 bases fitting TRBD2. J was trimmed by 4 bases and V by 4 bases; bases with no gene match: 2. Per germline, CDR1 KGHDR and CDR2 SFDVKD. The CDR3 spans 13 residues. The CDR3 nucleotides are TGTGCCACCAGTGACGGGACTAGGTACGAGCAGTACTTC. The encoded protein is CATSDGTRYEQYF.

This clone was counted once. The chain carries TRBV2 and TRBJ2-1; 7 bases line up with TRBD1. There are 14 residues in the CDR3. CDR1 and CDR2 (germline): SNHLY, FYNNEI. With V trimmed by 6 bases and J by 5 bases, 7 bases remained unmatched. The CDR3 DNA reads as TGTGCCAGCAGCCAGGGGGTTTGGGACAATGAGCAGTTCTTC. The encoded protein is CASSQGVWDNEQFF.